This TCR beta chain was obtained from a study of blood T cell repertoires in COVID-19. Study background: T cells, B-cell-depleted T cells, or PBMCs supplied cDNA or gDNA.

The table came from immunoSEQ multiplex PCR; TCRdb's copy has only in-frame clones and leaves some out. The profile covers about 390,000 clones, with 87% appearing a single time and approximately 10% taken by the ten largest. V shed 6 bases and J 5 bases; nucleotides not matched to a gene: 4. The CDR3 runs to 14 residues. Germline V CDR1 and CDR2: SNHLY, FYNNEI. The rearrangement links TRBV2 to TRBJ1-6; 7 positions agree with TRBD1. Sample: PBMCs or T cells enriched from blood (not recorded which). This TCR was recovered from a woman aged 45-60 years who had recovered from COVID-19. CDR3 nucleotides: TGTGCCAGCAGGTGGGACAGCCATAATTCACCCCTCCACTTT. Residues: CASRWDSHNSPLHF.